One and the same sample provided the 14 T cell receptor beta chains below, sequenced in a study of shared clonotypes between healthy human individuals. The assay was immunoSEQ multiplex PCR, and TCRdb's table has in-frame clones only and misses some. The table lists more than 150,000 clones, about 66% of them singletons. Sequenced: memory CD4+ T cells sorted from blood. Documented subset: CD45RA-negative fraction. These receptors all stem from a young man in good health.

This chain connects TRBV5-4 to TRBJ1-1; 7 positions match TRBD1. From germline, CDR1 is SGHNT and CDR2 YYREEE (reference sequence). This CDR3 is built from 16 residues. The ends lost 3 bases at V and 0 bases at J; junction bases unmatched: 8. CDR3 DNA: TGTGCCAGCAGCTCCTGGACAGGAGCCCTGAACACTGAAGCTTTCTTT. Its translation: CASSSWTGALNTEAFF.

The chain carries TRBV7-8 and TRBJ1-4; D call uncertain. Per the germline V gene, CDR1 is SGHVS and CDR2 is FQNEAQ. With 2 bases removed from V and 1 base from J, the gap between germline ends came to 5 bases. The CDR3 has 14 amino acids. The CDR3 nucleotides read TGTGCCAGCAGCTTACGGGAAACTAATGAAAAACTGTTTTTT. This sequence encodes CASSLRETNEKLFF.

This clone was seen once. This chain uses TRBV5-5 with TRBJ2-2; 9 bases are a match to TRBD2. V was pared by 4 bases and J by 3 bases, with 4 bases of the junction left unmatched. This CDR3 has 15 residues. CDR1 is SGHKS, CDR2 YYEKEE, per germline (reference sequence). CDR3 amino acids: CASSQSGRYTGELFF. CDR3 in DNA: TGTGCCAGCAGCCAAAGCGGGAGGTACACCGGGGAGCTGTTTTTT.

The chain links TRBV2 to TRBJ2-7; perhaps D is TRBD1 or TRBD2 (6 bases each). Germline CDR1 is SNHLY and CDR2 is FYNNEI. The CDR3 covers 14 residues. V gave up 8 bases and J gave up 1 base, with 15 bases separating them. CDR3 loop: CASARGGRSYEQYF. The CDR3 coding sequence is TGTGCCAGCGCCAGGGGAGGACGGTCCTACGAGCAGTACTTC.

This clone was observed a handful of times. The rearrangement uses TRBV27 and TRBJ2-5; perhaps TRBD2 as D (6 bases). Germline values: CDR1 MNHEY, CDR2 SMNVEV (reference sequence). This CDR3 has 12 residues. V lost 4 bases, J lost 7 bases, and 10 bases lay in between. The CDR3 region is CASSSPRGTQYF. The CDR3 nucleotides are TGTGCCAGCAGTTCCCCGCGGGGGACCCAGTACTTC.

This clone occurred a few times. CDR3: CASSPPNGRATEQYF. As DNA, the CDR3 is TGTGCCAGCTCACCACCGAACGGGAGGGCCACCGAGCAGTACTTC. The J gene is TRBJ2-7, the V gene TRBV18; 8 nucleotides align to TRBD2. Germline trimming cut 0 bases from V and 6 bases from J; bases unmatched to any gene: 7. CDR3 size: 15 residues. Germline CDR1 reads KGHSH; CDR2 reads LQKENI.

This chain uses TRBV10-1 with TRBJ1-1, with D unclear. Germline CDR1 WNHNN, CDR2 SYGVQD (reference sequence). Deletions cut 5 bases from V and 1 base from J, with 8 bases between. The CDR3 runs to 13 residues. The CDR3 coding sequence is TGCGCCAGCAGTTGGACCGAGAACACTGAAGCTTTCTTT. Amino acid sequence: CASSWTENTEAFF.

The rearrangement links TRBV7-9 to TRBJ2-7; TRBD2 aligns across 10 bases. With V trimmed by 0 bases and J by 2 bases, 10 bases remained unmatched. Germline V gene data show CDR1 as SEHNR and CDR2 as FQNEAQ (reference sequence). The CDR3 is made up of 18 amino acids. Here the CDR3 DNA reads TGTGCCAGCAGCTTAGCCGTCAAAACTAGCGGGATTACCTACGAGCAGTACTTC. Protein sequence: CASSLAVKTSGITYEQYF.

The chain combines TRBV30 with TRBJ2-7; D possibly corresponds to TRBD1 (5 bases). Trimming took off 2 bases at V and 3 bases at J, with 17 bases between the two ends. The germline V gene has CDR1 GTSNPN and CDR2 SVGIG (reference sequence). The CDR3 loop spans 15 amino acids. CDR3 nucleotides: TGTGCCTGGAGTTCAGGGTGGGGATTTGACTACGAGCAGTACTTC. Translated, it gives CAWSSGWGFDYEQYF.

This clone showed up just once. Being one base from a much bigger clone, this may be a read error. The V gene is TRBV7-9, the J gene TRBJ1-5; D may be TRBD1 (5 bases). Looked up from germline, CDR1 is SEHNR and CDR2 is FQNEAQ (reference sequence). Trimming cost V 3 bases and J 5 bases, with 8 bases left between them. The CDR3 runs 13 residues. CDR3 loop: CASSFPGDQPQHF. The CDR3, as DNA: TGTGCCAGCAGCTTTCCGGGGGATCAGCCCCAGCATTTT.

The J gene is TRBJ2-7, the V gene TRBV20-1; no clear D gene. The CDR3 loop spans 11 amino acids. Per germline, CDR1 DFQATT and CDR2 SNEGSKA (reference sequence). Trimming shortened V by 4 bases and J by 3 bases, and 7 bases separated the two germline ends. CDR3 coding DNA: TGCAGTGCTAAGTACAGCTACGAGCAGTACTTC. As protein: CSAKYSYEQYF.

The rearrangement links TRBV7-2 to TRBJ1-5; D unresolved. The CDR3 has 15 residues. The germline CDR1 and CDR2 sequences are SGHTA and FQGNSA. The V gene lost 7 bases and the J gene lost 0 bases, with 13 bases spanning the gap. CDR3 nucleotide sequence: TGTGCCAGCAACCCCGCGATAAATAGCAATCAGCCCCAGCATTTT. It translates to CASNPAINSNQPQHF.

The chain joins TRBV20-1 to TRBJ2-3; D not certain. The ends were cut back, 5 bases at V and 7 bases at J, with 7 bases in the middle. The CDR3 length is 10 residues. CDR1 is DFQATT and CDR2 is SNEGSKA in the germline V gene (reference sequence). The CDR3, as DNA: TGCAGTGCTCTCACCCATACGCAGTATTTT. As protein: CSALTHTQYF.

The chain employs TRBV5-4 and TRBJ2-5; TRBD1 aligns across 8 bases. The CDR3 runs 14 residues. The V gene's germline CDR1 is SGHNT and CDR2 YYREEE (reference sequence). The V and J ends lost 4 bases and 4 bases, in that order; junction bases with no gene match: 6. The CDR3 coding sequence is TGTGCCAGCAGCCAGCGCACAGGGGGAGAGACCCAGTACTTC. Its translation: CASSQRTGGETQYF.